This TCR beta chain derives from a study of T cell clonality in common variable immunodeficiency. Each donor provided about 5 to 9 ml of heparinized whole blood. CDR3 length: 15 amino acids. CDR1 is LNHDA, CDR2 SQIVND, per germline (reference sequence). Data came from immunoSEQ multiplex PCR; TCRdb stores just in-frame clones and leaves some out. Observed in the sample are tens of thousands of clones, none of them singletons. Concerning this clone itself: Its antigen is undetermined. Mismatch with germline at one junction end may stem from a read error. Sequencing ends 3 residues short of the CDR3 end; the germline J gene provides the rest.

Regarding the study as a whole: T cell subpopulation sequencing would be needed to explain CVID clonality.

This receptor was obtained from a person aged 18 to 75 in good health. Material for sequencing was peripheral blood mononuclear cells. This chain uses TRBV19 with TRBJ2-1; 9 nucleotides agree with TRBD2. This CDR3 is CASGIGLAMTNEQFF. The CDR3 DNA, read in part, is TGTGCCAGTGGTATCGGACTAGCGATGACTAATGAG.